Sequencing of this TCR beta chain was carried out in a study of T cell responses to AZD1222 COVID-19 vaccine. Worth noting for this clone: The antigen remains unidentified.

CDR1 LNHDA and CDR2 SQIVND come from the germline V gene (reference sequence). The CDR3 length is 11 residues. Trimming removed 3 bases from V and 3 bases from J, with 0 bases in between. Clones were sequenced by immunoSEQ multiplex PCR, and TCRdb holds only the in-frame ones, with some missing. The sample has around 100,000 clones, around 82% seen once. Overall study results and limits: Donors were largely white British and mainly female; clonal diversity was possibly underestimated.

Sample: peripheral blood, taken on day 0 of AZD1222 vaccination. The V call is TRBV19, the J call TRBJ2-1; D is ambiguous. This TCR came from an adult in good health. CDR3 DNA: TGTGCCAGTAGTATCTACAATGAGCAGTTCTTC. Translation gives CASSIYNEQFF.